This T cell receptor beta chain emerged from a study of shared clonotypes between healthy human individuals. Findings and caveats of the study: Memory subsets generally showed smaller estimated richness than naive subsets did. Against clonotypes common to all four donors, non-shared ones had lower generation probabilities.

The germline CDR1 and CDR2 sequences are SEHNR and FQNEAQ (reference sequence). V dropped 8 bases and J dropped 2 bases, with 16 bases sitting between them. This CDR3 is built from 15 residues. Method: immunoSEQ multiplex PCR; TCRdb's copy keeps in-frame clones and lacks some. The sample holds about 2,100,000 clones, about 92% seen once. CD8 cells classed as naive were CD45RO-negative and positively selected for CCR7, excluding terminally differentiated effector memory CD45RA+ cells. About this clone: The antigen remains unidentified.

The receptor was derived from a man aged 18 to 35 in good health. Some clones in this sample may be carry-over from other donors' samples. Sequencing input: naive CD8+ T cells from PBMCs. The V gene is TRBV7-9, the J gene TRBJ2-1, with D perhaps TRBD1 (6 bases). The DNA of the CDR3 is TGTGCCAGCGCCATGGGGGCAGACCCCTACAATGAGCAGTTCTTC. It translates to CASAMGADPYNEQFF.